This T cell receptor (beta chain) was identified in a study of T cell responses to AZD1222 COVID-19 vaccine. Study-level points and caveats: As reported, nearly half of all spike-specific TCRs target variant regions that are unmutated. Across the whole spike, CD4 TCRs peaked at regions 160-218 and 743-854.

Clones were sequenced by immunoSEQ multiplex PCR, and TCRdb holds only the in-frame ones, with some missing. The sample gives about 81,000 clones, approximately 89% of which show up once; approximately 8% is in the top ten. As regards this clone: Its antigen is still unknown.

The source was peripheral blood, collected 28 days after the second AZD1222 dose. The sequence was obtained from an adult who received the AZD1222 COVID-19 vaccine.

The CDR3 DNA reads TGTGCCAGCAGCCGGGGGTTACTGAACACTGAAGCTTTCTTT. Translated, it gives CASSRGLLNTEAFF. The chain joins TRBV3-1 (or the pseudogene TRBV3-2) to TRBJ1-1, with a tentative D call TRBD1 (5 bases). The V and J ends lost 4 bases and 0 bases respectively, with 9 bases between them. Germline V gene lookup returns CDR1 LGHDT and CDR2 YNNKEL (reference sequence). CDR3 length equals 14 residues.